The sequence of this TCR beta chain was determined in a study of cytomegalovirus exposure and HLA in healthy donors. Whole-study results and caveats: Excluded: some indistinguishable V segments such as TRBV6-2 and TRBV6-3. Several top significant clusters appeared, in a later analysis, to be linked to common viral pathogens. In a later analysis, HLA-C alleles had the fewest associated TCRs, DRB1 alleles the most.

The CDR3 has 13 amino acids. The germline CDR1 and CDR2 sequences are SQVTM and ANQGSEA. V dropped 6 bases and J dropped 4 bases, with 16 bases sitting between them. Of note for this clone: Its antigen remains unknown.

Primers included in the PCR were 60 Vbeta and 13 Jbeta primers. Clones were read by immunoSEQ multiplex PCR, and TCRdb kept only the in-frame ones, dropping some. The sample holds approximately 190,000 clones, over 70% seen once. This clonotype originated in a man aged 50-60 years in good health and CMV-seronegative. Sequenced input: PBMCs. The chain uses TRBV29-1 and TRBJ2-7; the D gene is possibly TRBD2 (7 bases). The CDR3 DNA follows: TGCAGCGTGGAGGGGGGGGGAAGATACGAGCAGTACTTC. It specifies CSVEGGGRYEQYF.